A single sample gave rise to the 9 T cell receptor beta chains below, sequenced in a study of cytomegalovirus exposure and HLA in healthy donors. The PCR ran on 60 Vbeta and 13 Jbeta primers. Method: immunoSEQ multiplex PCR; TCRdb's copy keeps in-frame clones and lacks some. This sample yields about 130,000 clones, of which more than 70% are seen a single time; approximately 2% belongs to the top ten. Sequenced: PBMCs. The receptors were gathered from a man aged 25-45 years in good health and CMV-seronegative.

CDR3: CASSFQFDRTYEQYF. The CDR3 DNA reads as TGTGCCAGCAGTTTTCAATTCGACAGAACCTACGAGCAGTACTTC. This sequence joins TRBV27 and TRBJ2-5; maybe TRBD1 (5 bases). The assigned J gene may be wrong: the sequence end matches TRBJ2-7 better. The germline CDR1 and CDR2 sequences are MNHEY and SMNVEV (reference sequence). This CDR3 contains 15 residues.

V usage is TRBV28 and J usage is TRBJ2-7, with TRBD1 matching 7 bases. J was trimmed by 2 bases and V by 4 bases; bases with no gene match: 8. Germline CDR1 is MDHEN and CDR2 is SYDVKM. The CDR3 has 15 residues. In DNA form, the CDR3 reads TGTGCCAGCAGTTCTTTCGGACAGGTAACCTACGAGCAGTACTTC. It codes for CASSSFGQVTYEQYF.

The chain joins TRBV7-9 to TRBJ2-1; 8 bases align to TRBD1. There are 15 residues in the CDR3. The ends lost 6 bases at V and 2 bases at J; junction bases unmatched: 6. Per the germline V gene, CDR1 is SEHNR and CDR2 is FQNEAQ (reference sequence). The CDR3 region has the DNA TGTGCCAGCAGATTGACAGGGGAACCCTACAATGAGCAGTTCTTC. The encoded protein is CASRLTGEPYNEQFF.

In this sample, this clone turned up a few times. V gene TRBV28 combines with J gene TRBJ2-1; D is uncertain. Looked up from germline, CDR1 is MDHEN and CDR2 is SYDVKM. This CDR3 is 13 amino acids long. Trimming left V 9 bases short and J 5 bases short, with 14 bases between. This CDR3 is CASLTRTNNEQFF. The CDR3 DNA reads TGTGCCAGTCTGACACGAACCAACAATGAGCAGTTCTTC.

This clone was observed once. This sequence joins TRBV11-2 and TRBJ2-5; 10 nucleotides line up with TRBD1. Trimming at V came to 5 bases and at J to 5 bases, leaving 11 bases not matched to a gene. The CDR3 spans 16 residues. Germline lookup yields CDR1 SGHAT and CDR2 FQNNGV. CDR3 bases: TGTGCCAGCAGCACGACAGGGGGCGGGCCGAGGGAGACCCAGTACTTC. Residues: CASSTTGGGPRETQYF.

This chain links TRBV19 with TRBJ1-5, with D perhaps matching TRBD1 (6 bases). V lost 7 bases and J 1 base, leaving 14 bases between the germline ends. This CDR3 has 15 residues. Germline lookup yields CDR1 LNHDA and CDR2 SQIVND (reference sequence). The DNA for the CDR3 is TGTGCCAGTATAGGGGCAGGGGTCAGCAATCAGCCCCAGCATTTT. As protein: CASIGAGVSNQPQHF. The variable domain in full, with the rest retrieved from reference TRBV19 and TRBJ1-5, is DGGITQSPKYLFRKEGQNVTLSCEQNLNHDAMYWYRQDPGQGLRLIYYSQIVNDFQKGDIAEGYSVSREKKESFPLTVTSAQKNPTAFYLCASIGAGVSNQPQHFGDGTRLSIL.

CDR3 nucleotide sequence: TGTGCCAGCAGTTACTCGCTCGGCGGGAGTCTAGGGACCCAGTACTTC. Protein product: CASSYSLGGSLGTQYF. The chain carries TRBV6-5 and TRBJ2-5; TRBD2 aligns across 7 bases. J was trimmed by 7 bases and V by 0 bases; bases with no gene match: 11. The CDR3 extends over 16 amino acids. Germline lookup yields CDR1 MNHEY and CDR2 SVGAGI.

The J gene is TRBJ2-2, the V gene TRBV7-6; D call uncertain. CDR1 SGHVS and CDR2 FNYEAQ come from the germline V gene. The V and J ends lost 5 bases and 0 bases respectively, with 16 bases between them. The CDR3 consists of 17 residues. The CDR3: CASSLEHISTNTGELFF. The CDR3 bases are TGTGCCAGCAGCCTAGAACACATAAGTACGAACACCGGGGAGCTGTTTTTT.

In this sample, this clone turned up a few times. This rearrangement joins TRBV7-3 to TRBJ2-1; D unclear. The CDR3 is 11 residues long. V lost 5 bases, J lost 9 bases, and 8 bases lay in between. Germline CDR1 is SGHTA and CDR2 is FQGTGA. Here the CDR3 reads CASSLGSEQFF. The DNA for the CDR3 is TGTGCCAGCAGCCTAGGTAGTGAGCAGTTCTTC.